Presented here are 13 T cell receptor beta chains from one specimen sequenced in a study of control samples from healthy donors and cancer patients. TCRdb keeps only in-frame clones here, not all; method: immunoSEQ multiplex PCR. The sample lists 75,000 to 100,000 clones, 80% to 95% occurring once. The sample taken for sequencing was blood. These receptors all stem from a human donor in good health. The donor label of this sample is uncertain.

This clone was counted a single time. CDR3 nucleotide sequence: TGTGCCTGGAGTGTTGGCTCAGCCTACGAGCAGTACGTC. Its protein product is CAWSVGSAYEQYV. The genes are TRBV30 and TRBJ2-7; D unclear. There are 13 residues in the CDR3. In germline, CDR1 is GTSNPN, CDR2 SVGIG (reference sequence). V was clipped by 0 bases and J by 2 bases, with 8 bases between them.

The table lists this clone with a few counts. The same CDR3 is also encoded by other DNA sequences in this sample. The chain couples TRBV19 to TRBJ1-5; weak D call: TRBD1 (5 bases). Germline V CDR1 and CDR2: LNHDA, SQIVND (reference sequence). CDR3 size: 15 residues. V was clipped by 3 bases and J by 4 bases, with 13 bases between them. CDR3 sequence reads: CASSIRGTGNQPQHF. The CDR3 coding sequence is TGTGCCAGTAGTATTAGAGGGACGGGAAATCAGCCCCAGCATTTT. The whole variable domain, remainder taken from reference TRBV19 and TRBJ1-5, is DGGITQSPKYLFRKEGQNVTLSCEQNLNHDAMYWYRQDPGQGLRLIYYSQIVNDFQKGDIAEGYSVSREKKESFPLTVTSAQKNPTAFYLCASSIRGTGNQPQHFGDGTRLSIL.

The rearrangement uses TRBV12-5 and TRBJ1-4, with TRBD1 matching 8 bases. Looked up from germline, CDR1 is LGHNT and CDR2 is FRNRAP. The CDR3 consists of 18 residues. With 5 bases clipped from V and 3 bases from J, the junction kept 14 bases outside the gene matches. CDR3 sequence reads: CASGLGQGSLGSNEKLFF. CDR3 nucleotide sequence: TGTGCTAGTGGTCTCGGACAGGGAAGTTTGGGATCTAATGAAAAACTGTTTTTT.

This rearrangement joins TRBV10-3 to TRBJ1-1, with TRBD1 matching 8 bases. This CDR3 spans 14 amino acids. Looked up from germline, CDR1 is ENHRY and CDR2 is SYGVKD. J was trimmed by 1 base and V by 6 bases; bases with no gene match: 4. CDR3 region: CAIRSTGANTEAFF. As DNA, the CDR3 is TGTGCCATCAGATCGACAGGGGCGAACACTGAAGCTTTCTTT.

The CDR3, as DNA: TGTGCCAGCAGTTATCCTACAGGTCACGGAAACACCATATATTTT. It yields the protein CASSYPTGHGNTIYF. The chain recombines TRBV6-6 with TRBJ1-3; D may be TRBD1 (5 bases). CDR3 length: 15 amino acids. The ends were cut back, 3 bases at V and 4 bases at J, with 13 bases in the middle. Per the germline V gene, CDR1 is MNHNY and CDR2 is SVGAGI (reference sequence).

The chain links TRBV7-9 to TRBJ2-2; a possible D gene is TRBD1 (6 bases). Per the germline V gene, CDR1 is SEHNR and CDR2 is FQNEAQ (reference sequence). The CDR3 contains 14 residues. Trimming shortened V by 6 bases and J by 0 bases, and 8 bases separated the two germline ends. CDR3: CASSRQANTGELFF. CDR3 DNA: TGTGCCAGCAGTCGACAGGCGAACACCGGGGAGCTGTTTTTT.

As to this clone: A read error may produce the germline difference seen at one junction end. V is TRBV27 and J is TRBJ1-2; no definite D call. Germline lookup yields CDR1 MNHEY and CDR2 SMNVEV (reference sequence). This CDR3 is 12 amino acids long. As DNA, the CDR3 is TGTGTCAGCAGTTCAGACGGCTATGGCTACACCTTC. Its protein is CVSSSDGYGYTF.

The chain joins TRBV14 to TRBJ1-1; D possibly corresponds to TRBD1 (6 bases). CDR1 SGHDN and CDR2 FVKESK come from the germline V gene. Deletions cut 2 bases from V and 8 bases from J, with 9 bases between. This CDR3 comprises 12 residues. CDR3 sequence: CASSQPGTEAFF. The CDR3 nucleotides are TGTGCCAGCAGCCAACCGGGGACAGAAGCTTTCTTT.

This chain connects TRBV4-2 to TRBJ1-5; no definite D call. Trimming pared 0 bases from V and 5 bases from J, leaving 14 bases between. In germline, CDR1 is LGHNA, CDR2 YNFKEQ. This CDR3 has 16 residues. The DNA of the CDR3 is TGTGCCAGCAGCCAAGATTGGCAGGTTGCGCATCAGCCCCAGCATTTT. It is translated as CASSQDWQVAHQPQHF.

Here the CDR3 DNA reads TGTGCCAGCAGCCGGCACCCGGAGATCGATACGCAGTATTTT. Protein product: CASSRHPEIDTQYF. The chain carries TRBV7-9 and TRBJ2-3; D not certain. The V end was cut by 5 bases, the J end by 6 bases, with 15 bases between. Germline values: CDR1 SEHNR, CDR2 FQNEAQ (reference sequence). The CDR3 length is 14 residues. The full variable domain, its missing parts supplied by reference TRBV7-9 and TRBJ2-3, is DTGVSQNPRHKITKRGQNVTFRCDPISEHNRLYWYRQTLGQGPEFLTYFQNEAQLEKSRLLSDRFSAERPKGSFSTLEIQRTEQGDSAMYLCASSRHPEIDTQYFGPGTRLTVL.

V is TRBV5-1 and J is TRBJ1-5; a possible D gene is TRBD1 (5 bases). This CDR3 region has 14 residues. Trimming cost V 0 bases and J 8 bases, with 12 bases left between them. The germline V gene encodes CDR1 SGHRS and CDR2 YFSETQ. CDR3 in DNA: TGCGCCAGCAGCTTGGCCCGGGGCTTAGAGCCCCAGCATTTT. Its protein is CASSLARGLEPQHF.

The CDR3 DNA sequence: TGTGCCAGCAGCTTTGAGGCGAACACTGAAGCTTTCTTT. Translation gives CASSFEANTEAFF. The chain joins TRBV7-9 to TRBJ1-1; D call uncertain. Per germline, CDR1 SEHNR and CDR2 FQNEAQ (reference sequence). This CDR3 has 13 amino acids. Trimming cost V 3 bases and J 1 base, with 6 bases left between them.

This chain joins TRBV6-5 and TRBJ1-1; D gene uncertain. Between the trimmed V and J ends, which lost 10 bases and 1 base, there was a span of 7 bases. The germline gives CDR1 MNHEY, CDR2 SVGAGI. CDR3 length equals 11 residues. CDR3 sequence (DNA): TGTGCCATAGATACGAACACTGAAGCTTTCTTT. Its protein is CAIDTNTEAFF.